This is a list of T cell receptor beta chains from one sample in a study of shared clonotypes between healthy human individuals. Libraries were prepared by immunoSEQ multiplex PCR; TCRdb keeps only in-frame clonotypes and omits some of them. The sample shows under 600,000 clones, about 98% of them seen only once. Sequencing was performed on naive CD8+ T cells sorted from blood. Receptor source: a man aged 25-40 years in good health. Each CDR3 is given with its conserved first and last residue. Each record gives: D gene, clone size, V gene, J gene, CDR3 DNA, CDR3 protein. The D gene is left open where the match is weak. Clone size appears in some rows only: once, few, many, or a class for an expanded clone.

>TRBD1|-|TRBV30|TRBJ2-7
TGTGCCTGGAGCTACGGACAGGGTTCCTACGAGCAGTACTTC
CAWSYGQGSYEQYF
>-|-|TRBV7-9|TRBJ1-2
TGTGCCAGCACCAATGGGGGCAATGGCTACACCTTC
CASTNGGNGYTF
>-|-|TRBV18|TRBJ1-2
TGTGCCAGCTCACCACCGGACAGTCATGGCTACACCTTC
CASSPPDSHGYTF
>-|-|TRBV11-2|TRBJ2-7
TGTGCCAGCAGCTTAATCCAGAGCTACTCCTACGAGCAGTACTTC
CASSLIQSYSYEQYF
>TRBD2|-|TRBV29-1|TRBJ2-7
TGCAGCGTTGAAGGGCTAGCGGGAGAGTATGAGCAGTACTTC
CSVEGLAGEYEQYF
>-|-|TRBV29-1|TRBJ2-7
TGCAGCGTTGATTTTCCGGACGGCTACGAGCAGTACTTC
CSVDFPDGYEQYF
>-|-|TRBV19|TRBJ1-2
TGTGCCAGTAGTTCTTGGGCCTTCTATGGCTACACCTTC
CASSSWAFYGYTF
>-|-|TRBV4-1|TRBJ2-7
TGCGCCAGCAGCCACGCGACTAGCTCCTACGAGCAGTACTTC
CASSHATSSYEQYF
>-|-|TRBV18|TRBJ2-7
TGTGCCAGCTCACGCGTTCCGGGATCTACGAACTACGAGCAGTACTTC
CASSRVPGSTNYEQYF
>-|-|TRBV9|TRBJ1-2
TGTGCCAGCAGCGGGAGGGGTGCAGGGGTCAATGGCTACACCTTC
CASSGRGAGVNGYTF
>-|once|TRBV27|TRBJ2-7
TGTGCCAGCAGTTTTATGCGGGCAGTTGCCTACGAGCAGTACTTC
CASSFMRAVAYEQYF
>-|-|TRBV4-1|TRBJ2-1
TGCGCCAGCAGCCAAGATCCGGCCGGCTACAATGAGCAGTTCTTC
CASSQDPAGYNEQFF
>TRBD2|-|TRBV2|TRBJ2-2
TGTGCCAGCACGGGAGGTCTTAGCGGGGAGCTGTTTTTT
CASTGGLSGELFF
>-|-|TRBV14|TRBJ2-2
TGTGCCAGCAGCCAAGAACCGCAAGCCCCGTGGCCCGGGGAGCTGTTTTTT
CASSQEPQAPWPGELFF
>-|-|TRBV7-9|TRBJ2-3
TGTGCCAGCAGCTTAGTCCTAGCGCTGAGCACAGATACGCAGTATTTT
CASSLVLALSTDTQYF
>TRBD1|-|TRBV9|TRBJ1-1
TGTGCCAGCAGCGCCCCTCAGGGGGCAAGGGACACTGAAGCTTTCTTT
CASSAPQGARDTEAFF
>-|-|TRBV11-2|TRBJ2-7
TGTGCCAGCAGCTTCGGGACACAATCCTACGAGCAGTACTTC
CASSFGTQSYEQYF
>TRBD2|-|TRBV11-2|TRBJ2-1
TGTGCCAGCAGCTTAGTAGGGGTAGCGGGGGCCTCCCACAATGAGCAGTTCTTC
CASSLVGVAGASHNEQFF
>-|-|TRBV30|TRBJ1-2
TGTGCCTGGAGCGAGGGGCGTAACTATGGCTACACCTTC
CAWSEGRNYGYTF
>TRBD2|-|TRBV2|TRBJ2-1
TGTGCCAGCACTTGGGCTAAGCGGGAGTACAATGAGCAGTTCTTC
CASTWAKREYNEQFF
>-|-|TRBV11-2|TRBJ1-4
TGTGCCAGCAGCTTCCTTCCGAACATAAAGGAAAAACTGTTTTTT
CASSFLPNIKEKLFF
>TRBD1|-|TRBV7-6|TRBJ1-1
TGTGCCAGCAGCTTAGAGGGGGCGGGCACTGAAGCTTTCTTT
CASSLEGAGTEAFF
>-|-|TRBV4-1|TRBJ2-3
TGCGCCAGCAGCCAAGGCGAAGGGGCAGATACGCAGTATTTT
CASSQGEGADTQYF
>TRBD2|-|TRBV11-2|TRBJ2-1
TGTGCCAGCAGCTTAGGAGCGGGATTGATCAATGAGCAGTTCTTC
CASSLGAGLINEQFF
>-|-|TRBV5-1|TRBJ2-1
TGCGCCAGCAGCCCCCTCGGGGGTGCCTACAATGAGCAGTTCTTC
CASSPLGGAYNEQFF
>-|-|TRBV28|TRBJ1-2
TGTGCCAGCAGTTTACTCTCGGGTTACTATGGCTACACCTTC
CASSLLSGYYGYTF
>TRBD2|once|TRBV27|TRBJ2-3
TGTGCCAGCAGGGAGCAGACTAGCGGGAGTCCAGATACGCAGTATTTT
CASREQTSGSPDTQYF
>-|-|TRBV7-9|TRBJ2-7
TGTGCCAGCAGCTTGCCCCTTGTGCAGGTGCAGTACTTC
CASSLPLVQVQYF
>-|-|TRBV7-9|TRBJ1-1
TGTGCCAGCAGCTTACCTGGACAGATCACTGAAGCTTTCTTT
CASSLPGQITEAFF
>-|-|TRBV14|TRBJ1-2
TGTGCCAGCAGCCAACGGACGGACTACTATGGCTACACCTTC
CASSQRTDYYGYTF
>-|-|TRBV15|TRBJ2-5
TGTGCCACCAGCAGAGCGATCGGCAACCAAGAGACCCAGTACTTC
CATSRAIGNQETQYF